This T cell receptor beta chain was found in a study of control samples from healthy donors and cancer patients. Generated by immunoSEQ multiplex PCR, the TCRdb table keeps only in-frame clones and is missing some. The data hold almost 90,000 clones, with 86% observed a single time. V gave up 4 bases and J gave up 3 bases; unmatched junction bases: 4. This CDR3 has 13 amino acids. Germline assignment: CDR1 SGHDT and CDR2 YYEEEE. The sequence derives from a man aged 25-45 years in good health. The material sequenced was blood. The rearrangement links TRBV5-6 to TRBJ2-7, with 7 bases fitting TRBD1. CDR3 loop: CASSHGTDYEQYF. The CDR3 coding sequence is TGTGCCAGCAGCCACGGGACAGACTACGAGCAGTACTTC.